A single sample gave rise to the 14 T cell receptor beta chains below, sequenced in a study of T cell responses to AZD1222 COVID-19 vaccine. Data came from immunoSEQ multiplex PCR; TCRdb stores just in-frame clones and leaves some out. The table has about 100,000 clones, around nine tenths seen once. Material: peripheral blood, obtained on day 0 of AZD1222 vaccination. The receptors derive from an adult in good health.

CDR3 sequence (DNA): TGTGCCAGCGTAGCGGTTAGCACAGATACGCAGTATTTT. Its translation is CASVAVSTDTQYF. The V gene is TRBV6-5, the J gene TRBJ2-3; TRBD2 is a possible D gene (6 bases). Germline V gene data show CDR1 as MNHEY and CDR2 as SVGAGI. Trimming cost V 8 bases and J 0 bases, with 9 bases left between them. This CDR3 comprises 13 residues.

This clone occurred a few times. The chain uses TRBV6-5 and TRBJ1-3, with D unclear. The germline CDR1 and CDR2 sequences are MNHEY and SVGAGI. This CDR3 region has 13 residues. V lost 8 bases and J 4 bases, leaving 12 bases between the germline ends. The CDR3 protein is CASRRMAGNTIYF. CDR3 DNA sequence: TGTGCCAGCCGACGGATGGCCGGAAACACCATATATTTT.

The chain couples TRBV10-1 to TRBJ2-5; 8 positions match TRBD2. The CDR3 contains 14 residues. With V trimmed by 5 bases and J by 2 bases, 4 bases remained unmatched. Looked up from germline, CDR1 is WNHNN and CDR2 is SYGVQD (reference sequence). CDR3 loop: CASSSGGPQETQYF. The CDR3, as DNA: TGCGCCAGCAGTAGCGGGGGCCCGCAAGAGACCCAGTACTTC.

J is TRBJ2-7 and V is TRBV5-1, with a tentative D call TRBD2 (5 bases). Trimming pared 0 bases from V and 5 bases from J, leaving 18 bases between. The CDR3 sequence is 16 residues long. In germline, CDR1 is SGHRS, CDR2 YFSETQ. The CDR3 DNA follows: TGCGCCAGCAGCTTGGGGCGCCCCGGGGATAGGGACGAGCAGTACTTC. This encodes CASSLGRPGDRDEQYF.

V is TRBV6-5 and J is TRBJ2-5, with TRBD2 identical over 10 bases. V lost 6 bases, J lost 5 bases, and 6 bases stayed unmatched. Germline V gene data show CDR1 as MNHEY and CDR2 as SVGAGI. The CDR3 has 14 residues. In DNA, the CDR3 is TGTGCCAGCAGACCAGCGGGAGGGGTGGAGACCCAGTACTTC. It codes for CASRPAGGVETQYF.

The V call is TRBV28, the J call TRBJ2-1; TRBD1 is a possible D gene (7 bases). This CDR3 region has 14 residues. Trimming removed 4 bases from V and 9 bases from J, with 16 bases in between. Per germline, CDR1 MDHEN and CDR2 SYDVKM. The CDR3 loop is CASSSTRQGGEQFF. The CDR3 nucleotides read TGTGCCAGCAGTTCTACCCGACAGGGAGGTGAGCAGTTCTTC.

The chain recombines TRBV3-1 (or the pseudogene TRBV3-2) with TRBJ1-2, with a possible D match to TRBD1 (5 bases). CDR3 length: 13 amino acids. V dropped 1 base and J dropped 7 bases, with 10 bases sitting between them. Per germline, CDR1 LGHDT and CDR2 YNNKEL (reference sequence). Here the CDR3 reads CASSQGGVRGYTF. The DNA of the CDR3 is TGTGCCAGCAGCCAAGGGGGGGTACGTGGCTACACCTTC.

This chain connects TRBV7-3 to TRBJ2-7, with a possible D match to TRBD1 (6 bases). The CDR3 covers 15 residues. Germline-derived CDR1 and CDR2 are SGHTA and FQGTGA. The V end was cut by 4 bases, the J end by 0 bases, with 13 bases between. The CDR3 spells CASSSQGGYSYEQYF. CDR3 DNA sequence: TGTGCCAGCAGCTCCCAAGGGGGTTACTCCTACGAGCAGTACTTC.

This clone was recorded once. The CDR3 is CASSPMGQGMGEQYF. The CDR3, as DNA: TGTGCCAGCTCACCTATGGGACAGGGGATGGGCGAGCAGTACTTC. The gene calls are TRBV18 and TRBJ2-7, with 10 bases that match TRBD1. V lost 3 bases and J lost 6; bases outside the gene matches: 8. Germline V CDR1 and CDR2: KGHSH, LQKENI. The CDR3 contains 15 residues. The full variable domain, in which reference TRBV18 and TRBJ2-7 provide the parts outside the CDR3, is NAGVMQNPRHLVRRRGQEARLRCSPMKGHSHVYWYRQLPEEGLKFMVYLQKENIIDESGMPKERFSAEFPKEGPSILRIQQVVRGDSAAYFCASSPMGQGMGEQYFGPGTRLTVT.

The chain has TRBV5-6 and TRBJ2-7; TRBD1 agrees at 7 bases. Germline V gene sequence: CDR1 SGHDT, CDR2 YYEEEE. The CDR3 is 15 amino acids. After removal of 5 bases from V and 0 bases from J, the junction contained 8 bases not matched to a gene. The chain's CDR3 is CASRETGSSSYEQYF. The CDR3 nucleotides are TGTGCCAGCAGGGAGACAGGGAGTAGCTCCTACGAGCAGTACTTC.

This CDR3 reads CASSETGRSGNTIYF. DNA for the CDR3: TGTGCCAGCAGTGAAACAGGACGCTCTGGAAACACCATATATTTT. The J gene is TRBJ1-3, the V gene TRBV2, with D possibly being TRBD1 (5 bases). V was trimmed by 2 bases and J by 0 bases, leaving 8 bases between them. Germline V gene sequence: CDR1 SNHLY, CDR2 FYNNEI. This CDR3 is 15 amino acids long.

This clone has more than one count but fewer than ten. This chain joins TRBV5-6 and TRBJ2-2; 8 bases are shared with TRBD2. V shed 2 bases and J 4 bases; nucleotides not matched to a gene: 7. Per germline, CDR1 SGHDT and CDR2 YYEEEE. The CDR3 spans 16 residues. CDR3: CASSFGPGGGTGELFF. The CDR3 nucleotides read TGTGCCAGCAGCTTTGGCCCCGGGGGGGGCACCGGGGAGCTGTTTTTT.

V gene TRBV30 combines with J gene TRBJ1-2; 11 positions match TRBD1. The junction had 6 bases not matched to a gene; V was cut back by 2 bases and J by 7 bases. This CDR3 region has 14 residues. In germline, CDR1 is GTSNPN, CDR2 SVGIG (reference sequence). CDR3 residues: CAWSPGQGARGYTF. Written as DNA, the CDR3 is TGTGCCTGGAGTCCCGGACAGGGGGCGCGTGGCTACACCTTC.

The chain combines TRBV3-1 (or the pseudogene TRBV3-2) with TRBJ1-6; D is undetermined. Per the germline V gene, CDR1 is LGHDT and CDR2 is YNNKEL (reference sequence). V shed 0 bases and J shed 2 bases, with 5 bases lying between them. CDR3 length equals 15 residues. CDR3 in amino acids: CASSQDGPYNSPLHF. The CDR3 bases are TGTGCCAGCAGCCAAGATGGGCCCTATAATTCACCCCTCCACTTT.